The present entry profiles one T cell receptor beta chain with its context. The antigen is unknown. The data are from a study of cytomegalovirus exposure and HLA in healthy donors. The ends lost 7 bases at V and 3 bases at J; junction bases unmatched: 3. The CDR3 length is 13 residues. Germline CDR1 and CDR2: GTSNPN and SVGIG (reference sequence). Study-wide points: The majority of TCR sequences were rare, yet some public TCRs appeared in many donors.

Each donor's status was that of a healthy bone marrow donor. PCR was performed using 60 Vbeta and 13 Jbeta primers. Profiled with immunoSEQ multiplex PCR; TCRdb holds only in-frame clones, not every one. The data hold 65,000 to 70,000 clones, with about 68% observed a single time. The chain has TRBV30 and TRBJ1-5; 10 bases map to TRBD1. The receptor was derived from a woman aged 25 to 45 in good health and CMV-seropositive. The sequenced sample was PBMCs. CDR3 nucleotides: TGTGCCTACGGGACAGGGGCCAATCAGCCCCAGCATTTT. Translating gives CAYGTGANQPQHF.